This T cell receptor (beta chain) was profiled in a study of OX40 agonist ivuxolimab in advanced cancers. About the research overall: Patients with hepatocellular carcinoma, melanoma, renal cell or head and neck cancer made up the dose-escalation patients. Study results and caveats: CD4+ T cells averaged fewer expanded clones than CD8+ T cells.

Method: immunoSEQ multiplex PCR; TCRdb's copy keeps in-frame clones and lacks some. The table has almost 80,000 clones, roughly 84% seen once; the top ten hold 0.2% to 0.3%. This clone has just a few counts. What it binds is not known. Germline V gene sequence: CDR1 SGHAT, CDR2 FQNNGV. The CDR3 has 12 residues. V was trimmed by 6 bases and J by 5 bases, leaving 9 bases between them. The origin of this receptor is an adult with an advanced solid tumor such as melanoma, head and neck, liver or kidney cancer. The chain combines TRBV11-2 with TRBJ2-3; unclear D gene. The sequencing used CD4+ or CD8+ T cells sorted from blood, collected in a trial of the OX40 agonist ivuxolimab. CDR3 amino acids: CASSSQRDTQYF. The CDR3 coding sequence is TGTGCCAGCAGTTCCCAAAGAGATACGCAGTATTTT.